Included here is one TCR beta chain sequence, with context. What it recognizes is unknown. These data originate in a study of OX40 agonist ivuxolimab in advanced cancers. Looking at the study overall: Ivuxolimab is a fully human IgG2 antibody that activates OX40 (CD134).

CDR1 is SNHLY and CDR2 is FYNNEI in the germline V gene. The CDR3 contains 14 residues. V lost 6 bases and J 5 bases, leaving 17 bases between the germline ends. The method was immunoSEQ multiplex PCR; TCRdb's version includes in-frame clones alone and lacks a portion of them. The profile shows some 77,000 clones, 70% to 90% of them singletons. Study conclusions and caveats: Among the nonresponders, some also had low normalized T-cell clonal expansion.

The genes are TRBV2 and TRBJ2-7; D perhaps matches TRBD1 (5 bases). Sample: CD4+ or CD8+ T cells sorted from blood, taken in a trial of the OX40 agonist ivuxolimab. The origin of this receptor is an adult with an advanced solid tumor such as melanoma, head and neck, liver or kidney cancer. CDR3 residues: CASSKQGNLNEQYF. CDR3 DNA sequence: TGTGCCAGCAGCAAGCAGGGTAACCTGAACGAGCAGTACTTC.